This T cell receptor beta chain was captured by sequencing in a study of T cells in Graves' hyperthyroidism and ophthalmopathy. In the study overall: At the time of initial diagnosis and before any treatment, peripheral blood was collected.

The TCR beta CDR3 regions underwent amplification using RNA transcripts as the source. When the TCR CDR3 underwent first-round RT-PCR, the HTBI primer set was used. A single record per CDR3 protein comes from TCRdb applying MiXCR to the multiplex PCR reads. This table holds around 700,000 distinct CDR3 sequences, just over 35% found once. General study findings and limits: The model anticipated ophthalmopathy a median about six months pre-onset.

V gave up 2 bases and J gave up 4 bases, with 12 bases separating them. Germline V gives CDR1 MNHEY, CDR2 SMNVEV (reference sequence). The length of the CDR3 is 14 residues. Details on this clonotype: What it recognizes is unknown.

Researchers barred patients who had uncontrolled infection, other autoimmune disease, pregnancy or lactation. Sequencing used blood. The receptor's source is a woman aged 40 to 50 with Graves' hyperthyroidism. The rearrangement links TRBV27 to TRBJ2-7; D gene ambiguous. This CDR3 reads CASSLRSHLYEQYF. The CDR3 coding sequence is TGTGCCAGCAGTTTACGATCCCACCTTTACGAGCAGTACTTC.